The clone carrying this T cell receptor beta chain was recorded only once. The sample originates from a study of T cells in Graves' hyperthyroidism and ophthalmopathy. Amplified regions were TCR beta CDR3 sequences from RNA transcripts. A first-round RT-PCR of the TCR CDR3 used the HTBI primer set. TCRdb independently ran MiXCR on the multiplex PCR reads; one entry per CDR3 protein. The table has 25,000 to 30,000 distinct CDR3 sequences, over 35% seen once; the top ten hold about a tenth. The CDR3 runs to 11 residues. Germline-derived CDR1 and CDR2 are MNHNS and SASEGT. Sequenced input: blood. The genes are TRBV6-1 and TRBJ2-7; D is perhaps TRBD2 (6 bases). The receptor comes from a woman aged 30 to 39 with Graves' hyperthyroidism. CDR3 in amino acids: CASGLIDGQYF. CDR3 DNA: TGTGCATCCGGACTAATCGACGGGCAGTACTTC.